This T cell receptor beta chain was identified in a study of human T cells and chemical hapten exposure. Study overall: Small differences in pooled library volume mainly drove the variation in TCR yields per sample. General observations from the study: Donors in the study had alopecia, meaning their immune response may differ from healthy people's. DPC sensitization did not alter TCRs above 1 in 1000 frequency. Large CDR3 similarity clusters arose significantly more often from expanded TCRs than from controls.

The V end lost 2 bases, the J end lost 8 bases, and 4 bases lay between the germline ends. CDR3 length: 11 residues. The germline V gene has CDR1 MNHEY and CDR2 SVGAGI. This clonotype was observed at least ten times. The antigen is undetermined. TCRdb ran MiXCR on the RACE reads and lists one entry per CDR3 protein. The repertoire holds some 360,000 distinct CDR3 sequences, with roughly 4.6% as singletons. Time point denoted: pre-sensitization, week 0. Treatment defined: therapeutic diphenylcyclopropenone sensitization with weekly scalp DPC. V and J are TRBV6-5 and TRBJ2-1, with no clear D. Sequences were derived from whole blood, sampled in connection with sensitization to the hapten diphenylcyclopropenone (DPC). The TCR sequence derives from a woman in her forties or fifties with alopecia areata. Some clones in this sample may be carry-over from other donors' samples. The CDR3 protein is CASSYGHEQFF. CDR3 nucleotide sequence: TGTGCCAGCAGTTACGGGCATGAGCAGTTCTTC.